The clone carrying this T cell receptor (beta chain) was picked up many times. The limits of the CDR3 on the DNA are not certain, so only TCRdb's listed CDR3 is given. The data were obtained in a study of kidney transplant recipient with SARS-CoV-2 infection. Termini included, the CDR3 measures 19 amino acids. TCRdb itself ran the reads through MiXCR, one entry per CDR3 protein. The table includes about 250,000 distinct CDR3 sequences, under 35% detected once. Sample: a blood sample, taken at baseline and around day 110 from a kidney transplant recipient. The receptor was isolated from a male patient in his 30s who had COVID-19 and was a kidney transplant recipient. Some T cells may trace back to the graft donor. This chain uses TRBV7-5 with TRBJ1-2. TRBV7-5 is designated a pseudogene. The CDR3 sequence: CISVPESGFEVGKTYGYTF.